A single sample is the source of the 20 T cell receptor beta chains below, sequenced in a study of T cell repertoires in cytomegalovirus infection. These receptors have no identified antigens. TCRdb used MiXCR to reprocess the reads, holding one entry per CDR3 protein. This sample has 650,000 to 900,000 distinct CDR3 sequences, with 30% to 35% found just once. Material: cultured CD8+ T cells from PBMCs, obtained from culture after CMV antigen stimulation. These receptors were collected from a human donor in good health (CMV status not recorded). Some clones in this sample may be carry-over from other donors' samples.

This chain joins TRBV9 and TRBJ1-2; D uncertain. Per the germline V gene, CDR1 is SGDLS and CDR2 is YYNGEE. Trimming removed 3 bases from V and 8 bases from J, with 14 bases in between. The CDR3 loop spans 13 amino acids. CDR3 amino acids: CASSGLKEEGYTF. The CDR3 nucleotides read TGTGCCAGCAGCGGCCTCAAGGAGGAAGGCTACACCTTC.

There are many counts of this clonotype. The gene calls are TRBV7-6 and TRBJ1-6, with TRBD1 identical over 10 bases. The CDR3 runs 15 residues. V was pared by 5 bases and J by 8 bases, with 6 bases of the junction left unmatched. CDR1 is SGHVS and CDR2 is FNYEAQ in the germline V gene. The CDR3 reads CASSPLTGGDSPLHF. CDR3 bases: TGTGCCAGCAGCCCATTGACAGGGGGCGATTCACCCCTCCACTTT.

This clonotype has at least ten counts. The chain combines TRBV7-6 with TRBJ2-1; TRBD2 matches 11 bases. CDR3 length: 15 residues. The V gene's germline CDR1 is SGHVS and CDR2 FNYEAQ. The trim removed 2 bases at V and 7 bases at J, leaving 4 bases unmatched. In DNA form, the CDR3 reads TGTGCCAGCAGCTTACAACCTAGCGGGGGGAATGAGCAGTTCTTC. Its translation: CASSLQPSGGNEQFF.

This clonotype was recorded a few times. The chain joins TRBV20-1 to TRBJ2-4; 10 bases line up with TRBD1. The CDR3 has 12 amino acids. Germline loops: CDR1 DFQATT, CDR2 SNEGSKA (reference sequence). With 7 bases clipped from V and 8 bases from J, the junction kept 5 bases outside the gene matches. CDR3 residues: CSVRTGGYIQYF. CDR3 DNA: TGCAGTGTTCGGACAGGGGGATACATTCAGTACTTC.

This chain uses TRBV28 with TRBJ1-2; no firm D call. The CDR3 spans 13 residues. The germline V and J ends were trimmed by 5 bases and 4 bases, with 11 bases remaining between them. CDR1 MDHEN and CDR2 SYDVKM come from the germline V gene. CDR3 protein: CASSPKHPYGYTF. The CDR3, as DNA: TGTGCCAGCAGTCCAAAACACCCCTATGGCTACACCTTC.

This clonotype was observed a few times. V usage is TRBV10-3 and J usage is TRBJ2-1; D is unclear. The CDR3 totals 13 residues. V was cut by 4 bases and J by 6 bases, with 10 bases left in between. Germline CDR1 ENHRY, CDR2 SYGVKD. CDR3 DNA: TGTGCCATCAGTGTTGGTACTATCAATGAGCAGTTCTTC. This codes for CAISVGTINEQFF.

This clonotype came up a few times. This rearrangement joins TRBV2 to TRBJ2-3, with 7 bases aligning to TRBD1. The V gene's germline CDR1 is SNHLY and CDR2 FYNNEI. The CDR3 sequence is 15 residues long. Trimming took 6 bases from V and 6 from J; bases not matched to a gene: 12. CDR3 residues: CASRAGTAIRDTQYF. The CDR3 nucleotides are TGTGCCAGCAGAGCCGGGACAGCCATTCGGGATACGCAGTATTTT.

This clonotype was detected many times. This chain joins TRBV7-2 and TRBJ2-3, with D possibly TRBD2 on 5 matching bases. In germline, CDR1 is SGHTA, CDR2 FQGNSA. This CDR3 region has 16 residues. Trimming took 6 bases from V and 2 from J, leaving 18 bases between them. CDR3 in DNA: TGTGCCAGCAGAGATCCGGGATATTTGGTCACAGATACGCAGTATTTT. It yields the protein CASRDPGYLVTDTQYF. Drawing the rest from reference TRBV7-2 and TRBJ2-3, the complete variable domain is GAGVSQSPSNKVTEKGKDVELRCDPISGHTALYWYRQSLGQGLEFLIYFQGNSAPDKSGLPSDRFSAERTGGSVSTLTIQRTQQEDSAVYLCASRDPGYLVTDTQYFGPGTRLTVL.

The DNA of the CDR3 is TGTGCCAGCAGTTTAGACGGGGGGGCTAGTACAGATACGCAGTATTTT. Protein product: CASSLDGGASTDTQYF. The chain uses TRBV27 and TRBJ2-3; 8 bases line up with TRBD2. Germline CDR1 reads MNHEY; CDR2 reads SMNVEV (reference sequence). This CDR3 spans 16 amino acids. The V segment lost 2 bases and the J segment 3 bases; nucleotides outside the gene matches: 7.

The chain recombines TRBV2 with TRBJ1-5; 8 bases line up with TRBD1. After removal of 8 bases from V and 2 bases from J, the junction contained 5 bases not matched to a gene. There are 14 residues in the CDR3. Germline V CDR1 and CDR2: SNHLY, FYNNEI. CDR3 in amino acids: CASLQGDRNQPQHF. CDR3 bases: TGTGCCAGCCTACAGGGGGATCGCAATCAGCCCCAGCATTTT.

This clonotype was counted ten times or more. CDR3 amino acids: CASSVVQGSYAEETQYF. CDR3 in DNA: TGTGCCAGCAGCGTTGTACAGGGGTCCTACGCAGAAGAGACCCAGTACTTC. The rearrangement links TRBV7-2 to TRBJ2-5; 7 bases agree with TRBD1. This CDR3 comprises 17 residues. Per germline, CDR1 SGHTA and CDR2 FQGNSA. V lost 5 bases, J lost 3 bases, and 15 bases stayed unmatched.

Comment on this clonotype: The germline gene is not matched at one end of the junction; a read error may be the cause. This chain joins TRBV5-1 and TRBJ2-5, with D perhaps TRBD1 or TRBD2 (5 bases each). The germline V gene encodes CDR1 SGHRS and CDR2 YFSETQ. CDR3 length: 13 residues. For the CDR3, the DNA is TGCGCCAGCAGCTTGGCCCGAGGGGAGACCCGGTACTTC. Residues: CASSLARGETRYF.

This clonotype was seen only a few times. The rearrangement joins TRBV25-1 to TRBJ2-3, with TRBD1 identical over 7 bases. V shed 3 bases and J 3 bases; nucleotides not matched to a gene: 6. Germline-derived CDR1 and CDR2 are MGHDK and SYGVNS. The CDR3 consists of 15 residues. The CDR3 region is CASSDWTGVTDTQYF. DNA for the CDR3: TGTGCCAGCAGTGATTGGACAGGCGTGACAGATACGCAGTATTTT.

This clonotype was picked up many times. The chain is built from TRBV12-3 or TRBV12-4 and TRBJ2-5; D may be TRBD2 (6 bases). This CDR3 spans 13 amino acids. Trimming shortened V by 4 bases and J by 4 bases, and 10 bases separated the two germline ends. CDR3 protein: CASSSGGPETQYF. The CDR3 nucleotides are TGTGCCAGCAGTTCCGGAGGGCCAGAGACCCAGTACTTC.

This clonotype showed up just a few times. V gene TRBV13 combines with J gene TRBJ2-7; a weak D match, TRBD2 (6 bases). From germline, CDR1 is PRHDT and CDR2 FYEKMQ (reference sequence). The ends were cut back, 4 bases at V and 6 bases at J, with 13 bases in the middle. CDR3 length: 13 residues. As DNA, the CDR3 is TGTGCCAGCAGCTCGGGACTGACTATCGAGCAGTACTTC. This encodes CASSSGLTIEQYF.

The genes are TRBV5-4 and TRBJ1-1; D ambiguous. This CDR3 is built from 11 residues. CDR1 is SGHNT, CDR2 YYREEE, per germline (reference sequence). V lost 6 bases and J 4 bases, leaving 7 bases between the germline ends. CDR3 sequence (DNA): TGTGCCAGCAAGGGCGTCACTGAAGCTTTCTTT. It specifies CASKGVTEAFF.

This clonotype has just a few counts. The chain couples TRBV19 to TRBJ1-2; D may be TRBD1 (5 bases). Trimming cost V 0 bases and J 7 bases, with 6 bases left between them. The CDR3 sequence is 12 residues long. Germline-derived CDR1 and CDR2 are LNHDA and SQIVND (reference sequence). CDR3 protein: CASSIEGLGYTF. CDR3 sequence (DNA): TGTGCCAGTAGTATAGAGGGGCTTGGCTACACCTTC. The whole variable domain, remainder taken from reference TRBV19 and TRBJ1-2, is DGGITQSPKYLFRKEGQNVTLSCEQNLNHDAMYWYRQDPGQGLRLIYYSQIVNDFQKGDIAEGYSVSREKKESFPLTVTSAQKNPTAFYLCASSIEGLGYTFGSGTRLTVV.

This clonotype showed up just a few times. The V call is TRBV7-4, the J call TRBJ2-1; D perhaps matches TRBD1 (6 bases). This CDR3 is 15 amino acids long. Germline V gives CDR1 SGHVT, CDR2 SQSDAQ. V was clipped by 3 bases and J by 0 bases, with 9 bases between them. The CDR3 loop is CASSLMDSSYNEQFF. The CDR3, as DNA: TGTGCCAGCAGCTTGATGGACAGCTCCTACAATGAGCAGTTCTTC.

The V and J genes are TRBV27 and TRBJ1-1, with D hard to call. Germline V gives CDR1 MNHEY, CDR2 SMNVEV (reference sequence). CDR3 length: 15 amino acids. V shed 5 bases and J shed 2 bases, with 15 bases lying between them. CDR3 protein: CASSPNRELNTEAFF. The CDR3 nucleotides read TGTGCCAGCAGTCCAAACAGAGAACTTAACACTGAAGCTTTCTTT.

The rearrangement joins TRBV10-2 to TRBJ1-4; tentative D call: TRBD1 (5 bases). CDR3 length: 15 amino acids. The V and J ends lost 10 bases and 5 bases respectively, with 20 bases between them. CDR1 and CDR2 from the germline V gene are WSHSY and SAAADI. The CDR3: CATRSGRPANEKLFF. The CDR3 DNA sequence: TGCGCCACCCGTTCGGGGCGACCCGCCAATGAAAAACTGTTTTTT.